This T cell receptor (beta chain) was observed in a study of blood T cell repertoires in COVID-19. In the study overall: Specimens from acute and convalescent COVID-19 originated in the United States, Italy and Spain.

The CDR3 length is 14 residues. V lost 5 bases, J lost 2 bases, and 10 bases lay in between. Germline loops: CDR1 LNHDA, CDR2 SQIVND (reference sequence). The authors' processing: Reference gene primers were amplified, and this amplification served to estimate nucleated cell counts. Measured with immunoSEQ multiplex PCR; TCRdb has only the in-frame clones, and not every one. For V, J and clone size, that table is used; D and trimming come from the DNA. The table records about 70,000 clones, roughly 73% of them present only once. The TCR originated in a woman in her sixties with acute or convalescent COVID-19. V and J are TRBV19 and TRBJ1-3; tentatively, D is TRBD1 (6 bases). Sample: peripheral blood. CDR3 bases: TGTGCCAGTAGTCCGAGGGGGACTGGAAACACCATATATTTT. This translates into CASSPRGTGNTIYF.